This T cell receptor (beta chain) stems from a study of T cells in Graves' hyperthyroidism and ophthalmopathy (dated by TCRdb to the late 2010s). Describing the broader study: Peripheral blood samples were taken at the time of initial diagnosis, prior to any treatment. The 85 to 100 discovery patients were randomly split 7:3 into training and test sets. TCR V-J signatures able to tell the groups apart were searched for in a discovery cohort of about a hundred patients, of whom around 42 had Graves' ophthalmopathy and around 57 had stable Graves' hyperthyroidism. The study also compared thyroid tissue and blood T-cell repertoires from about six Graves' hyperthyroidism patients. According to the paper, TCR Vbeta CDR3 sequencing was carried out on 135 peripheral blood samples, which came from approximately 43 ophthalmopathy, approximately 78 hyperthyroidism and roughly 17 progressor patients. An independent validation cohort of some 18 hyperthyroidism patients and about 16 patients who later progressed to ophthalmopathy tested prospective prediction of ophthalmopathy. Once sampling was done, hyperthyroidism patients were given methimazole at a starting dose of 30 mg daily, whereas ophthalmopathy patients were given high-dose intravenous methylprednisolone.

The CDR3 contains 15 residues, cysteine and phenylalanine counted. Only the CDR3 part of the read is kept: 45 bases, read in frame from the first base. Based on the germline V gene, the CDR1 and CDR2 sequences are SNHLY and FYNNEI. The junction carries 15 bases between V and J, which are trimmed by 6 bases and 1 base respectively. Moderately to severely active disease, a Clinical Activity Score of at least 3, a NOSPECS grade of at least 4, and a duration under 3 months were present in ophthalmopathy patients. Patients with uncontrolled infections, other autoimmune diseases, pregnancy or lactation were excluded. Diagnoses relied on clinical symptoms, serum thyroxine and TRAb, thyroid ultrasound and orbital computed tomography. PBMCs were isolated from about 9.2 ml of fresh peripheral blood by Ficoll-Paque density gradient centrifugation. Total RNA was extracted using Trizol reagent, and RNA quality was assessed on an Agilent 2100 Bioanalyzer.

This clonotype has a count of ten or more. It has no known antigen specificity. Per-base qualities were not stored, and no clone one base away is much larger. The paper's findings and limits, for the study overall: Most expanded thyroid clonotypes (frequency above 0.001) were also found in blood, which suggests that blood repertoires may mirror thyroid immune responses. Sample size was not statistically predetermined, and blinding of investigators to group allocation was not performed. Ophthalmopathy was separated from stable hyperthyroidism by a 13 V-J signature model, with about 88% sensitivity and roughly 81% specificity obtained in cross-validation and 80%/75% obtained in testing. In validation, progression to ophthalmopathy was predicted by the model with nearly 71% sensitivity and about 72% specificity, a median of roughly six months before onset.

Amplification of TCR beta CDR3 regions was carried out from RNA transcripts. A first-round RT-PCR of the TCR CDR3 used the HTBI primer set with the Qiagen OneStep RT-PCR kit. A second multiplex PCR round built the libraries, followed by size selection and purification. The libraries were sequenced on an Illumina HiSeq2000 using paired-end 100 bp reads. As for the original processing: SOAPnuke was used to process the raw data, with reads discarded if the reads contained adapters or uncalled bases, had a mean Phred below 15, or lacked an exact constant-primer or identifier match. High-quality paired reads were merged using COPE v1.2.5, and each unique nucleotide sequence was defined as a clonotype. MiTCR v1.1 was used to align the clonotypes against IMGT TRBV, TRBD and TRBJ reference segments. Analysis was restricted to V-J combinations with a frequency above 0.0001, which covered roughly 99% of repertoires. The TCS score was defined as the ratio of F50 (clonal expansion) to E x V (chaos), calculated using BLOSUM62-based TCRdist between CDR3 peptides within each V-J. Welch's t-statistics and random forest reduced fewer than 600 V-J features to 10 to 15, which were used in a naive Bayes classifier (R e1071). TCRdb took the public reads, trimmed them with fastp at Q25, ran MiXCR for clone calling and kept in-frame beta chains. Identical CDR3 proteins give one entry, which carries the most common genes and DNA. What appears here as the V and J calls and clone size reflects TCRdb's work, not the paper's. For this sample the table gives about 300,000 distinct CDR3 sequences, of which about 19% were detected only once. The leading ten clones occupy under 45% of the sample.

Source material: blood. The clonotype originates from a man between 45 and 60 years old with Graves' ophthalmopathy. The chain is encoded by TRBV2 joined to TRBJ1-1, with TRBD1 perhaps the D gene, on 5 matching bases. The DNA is TGTGCCAGCAGGCCAAGCGGGACGGCGAACACTGAAGCTTTCTTT. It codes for CASRPSGTANTEAFF.